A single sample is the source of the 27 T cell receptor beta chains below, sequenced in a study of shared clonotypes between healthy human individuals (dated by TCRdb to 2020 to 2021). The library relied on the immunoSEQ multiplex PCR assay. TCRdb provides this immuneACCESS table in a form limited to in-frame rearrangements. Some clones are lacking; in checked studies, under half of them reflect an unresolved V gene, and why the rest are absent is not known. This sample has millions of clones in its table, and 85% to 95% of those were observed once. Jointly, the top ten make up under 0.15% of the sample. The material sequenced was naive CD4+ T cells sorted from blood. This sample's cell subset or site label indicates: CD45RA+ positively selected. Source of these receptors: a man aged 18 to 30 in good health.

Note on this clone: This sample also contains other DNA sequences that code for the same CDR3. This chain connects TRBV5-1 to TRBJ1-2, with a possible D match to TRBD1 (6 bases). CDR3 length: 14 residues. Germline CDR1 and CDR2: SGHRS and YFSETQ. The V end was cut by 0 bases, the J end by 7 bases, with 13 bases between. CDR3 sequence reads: CASSLEGELGGYTF. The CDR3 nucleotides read TGCGCCAGCAGCTTGGAGGGGGAGTTGGGTGGCTACACCTTC.

Written as DNA, the CDR3 is TGTGCCAGCAGTTACTCGGGGGGGCCCCTCTATGGCTACACCTTC. Translation: CASSYSGGPLYGYTF. The chain couples TRBV6-5 to TRBJ1-2; weak D call: TRBD1 (6 bases). The length of the CDR3 is 15 residues. Per germline, CDR1 MNHEY and CDR2 SVGAGI. V was trimmed by 0 bases and J by 4 bases, leaving 12 bases between them.

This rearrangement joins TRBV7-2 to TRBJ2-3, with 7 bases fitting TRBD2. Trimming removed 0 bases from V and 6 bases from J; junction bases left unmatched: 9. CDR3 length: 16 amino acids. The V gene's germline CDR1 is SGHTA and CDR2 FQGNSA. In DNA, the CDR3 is TGTGCCAGCAGCTTAGCAGGGAGGGCTCCCAGGGATACGCAGTATTTT. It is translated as CASSLAGRAPRDTQYF.

The CDR3 region has the DNA TGTGCCAGCAGCTTATCGGGCCAGGGGGCCTCGCGGGCTTTCTTT. It specifies CASSLSGQGASRAFF. The rearrangement links TRBV7-2 to TRBJ1-1; 8 bases line up with TRBD1. V lost 2 bases to trimming and J lost 11 bases; unmatched junction nucleotides: 13. The CDR3 extends over 15 amino acids. Germline CDR1 SGHTA, CDR2 FQGNSA.

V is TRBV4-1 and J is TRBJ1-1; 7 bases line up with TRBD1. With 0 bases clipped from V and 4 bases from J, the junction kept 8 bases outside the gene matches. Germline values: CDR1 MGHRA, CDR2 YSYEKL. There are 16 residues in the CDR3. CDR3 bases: TGCGCCAGCAGCCAAGAGGGTGGGGCAGGGGGCACTGAAGCTTTCTTT. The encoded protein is CASSQEGGAGGTEAFF.

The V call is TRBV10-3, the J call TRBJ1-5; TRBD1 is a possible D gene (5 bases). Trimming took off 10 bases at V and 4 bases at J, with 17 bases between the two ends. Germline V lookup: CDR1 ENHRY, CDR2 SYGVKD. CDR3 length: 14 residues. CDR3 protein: CATTGLGPNQPQHF. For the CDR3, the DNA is TGTGCCACCACCGGCTTGGGGCCTAATCAGCCCCAGCATTTT.

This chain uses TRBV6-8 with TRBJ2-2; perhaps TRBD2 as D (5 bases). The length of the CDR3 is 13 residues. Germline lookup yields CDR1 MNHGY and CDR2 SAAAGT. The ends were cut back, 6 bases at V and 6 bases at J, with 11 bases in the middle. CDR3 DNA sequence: TGTGCCAGCAGACCCGCGGAGGCCGGGGAGCTGTTTTTT. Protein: CASRPAEAGELFF.

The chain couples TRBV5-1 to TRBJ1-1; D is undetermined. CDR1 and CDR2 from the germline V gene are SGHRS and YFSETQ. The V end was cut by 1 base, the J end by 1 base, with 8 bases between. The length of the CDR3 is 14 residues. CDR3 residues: CASSLLVANTEAFF. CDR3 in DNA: TGCGCCAGCAGCTTGTTGGTAGCGAACACTGAAGCTTTCTTT.

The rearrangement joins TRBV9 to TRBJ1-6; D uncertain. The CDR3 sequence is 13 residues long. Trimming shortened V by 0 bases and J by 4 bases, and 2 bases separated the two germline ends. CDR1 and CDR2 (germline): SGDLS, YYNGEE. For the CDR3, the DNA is TGTGCCAGCAGCGTAGAGTATAATTCACCCCTCCACTTT. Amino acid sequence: CASSVEYNSPLHF.

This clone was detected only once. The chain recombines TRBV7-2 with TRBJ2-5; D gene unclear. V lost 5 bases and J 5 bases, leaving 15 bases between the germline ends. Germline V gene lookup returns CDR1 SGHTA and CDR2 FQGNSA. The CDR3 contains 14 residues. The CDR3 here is CASSIPHLRETQYF. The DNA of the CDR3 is TGTGCCAGCAGCATCCCCCACCTCCGTGAGACCCAGTACTTC.

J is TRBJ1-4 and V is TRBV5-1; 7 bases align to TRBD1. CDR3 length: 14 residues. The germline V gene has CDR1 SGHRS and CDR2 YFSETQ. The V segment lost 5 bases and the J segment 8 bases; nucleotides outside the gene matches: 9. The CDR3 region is CASSIGGAQEKLFF. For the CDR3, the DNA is TGCGCCAGCAGTATAGGGGGCGCTCAGGAAAAACTGTTTTTT.

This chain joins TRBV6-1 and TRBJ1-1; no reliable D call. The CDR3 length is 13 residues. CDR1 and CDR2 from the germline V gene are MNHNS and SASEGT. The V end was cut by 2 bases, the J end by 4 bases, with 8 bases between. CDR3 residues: CASSETRPTEAFF. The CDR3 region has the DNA TGTGCCAGCAGTGAAACCAGGCCCACTGAAGCTTTCTTT.

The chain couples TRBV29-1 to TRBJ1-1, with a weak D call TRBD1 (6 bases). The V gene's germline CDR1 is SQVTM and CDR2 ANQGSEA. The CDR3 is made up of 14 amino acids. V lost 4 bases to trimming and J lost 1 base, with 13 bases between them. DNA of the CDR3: TGCAGCGTTGGTCTATTAGGGGGGAACACTGAAGCTTTCTTT. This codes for CSVGLLGGNTEAFF.

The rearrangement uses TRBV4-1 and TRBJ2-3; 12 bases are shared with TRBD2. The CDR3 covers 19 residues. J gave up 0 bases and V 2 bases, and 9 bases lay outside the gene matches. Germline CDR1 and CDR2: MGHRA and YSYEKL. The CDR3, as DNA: TGCGCCAGCAGCCAACCCGGACTAGCGGGGCCCCTTAGCACAGATACGCAGTATTTT. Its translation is CASSQPGLAGPLSTDTQYF.

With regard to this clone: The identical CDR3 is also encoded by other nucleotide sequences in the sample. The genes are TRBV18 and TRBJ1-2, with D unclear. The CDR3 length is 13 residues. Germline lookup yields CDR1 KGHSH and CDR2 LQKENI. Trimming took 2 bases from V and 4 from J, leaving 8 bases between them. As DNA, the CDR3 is TGTGCCAGCTCACCAGATCCAAGCTATGGCTACACCTTC. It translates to CASSPDPSYGYTF.

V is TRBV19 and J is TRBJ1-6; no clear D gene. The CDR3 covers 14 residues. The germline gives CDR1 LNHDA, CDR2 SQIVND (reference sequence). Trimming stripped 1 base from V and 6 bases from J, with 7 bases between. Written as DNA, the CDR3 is TGTGCCAGTAGTATAGGTCCTCGTAATTCACCCCTCCACTTT. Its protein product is CASSIGPRNSPLHF.

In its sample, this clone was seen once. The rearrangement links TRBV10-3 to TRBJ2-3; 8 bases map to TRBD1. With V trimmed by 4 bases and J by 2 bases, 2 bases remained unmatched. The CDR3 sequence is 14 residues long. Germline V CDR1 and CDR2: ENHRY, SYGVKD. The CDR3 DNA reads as TGTGCCATCAGTGCGGACAGGGCCACAGATACGCAGTATTTT. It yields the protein CAISADRATDTQYF.

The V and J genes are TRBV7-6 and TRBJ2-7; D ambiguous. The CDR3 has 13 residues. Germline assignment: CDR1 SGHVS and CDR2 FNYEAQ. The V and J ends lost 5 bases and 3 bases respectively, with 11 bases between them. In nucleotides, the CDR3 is TGTGCCAGCAGCCGGACGCTAGACTACGAGCAGTACTTC. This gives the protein CASSRTLDYEQYF.

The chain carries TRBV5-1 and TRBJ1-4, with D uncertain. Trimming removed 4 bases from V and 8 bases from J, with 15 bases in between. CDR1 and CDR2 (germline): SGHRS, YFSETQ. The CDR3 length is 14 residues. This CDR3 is CASSPPGLREKLFF. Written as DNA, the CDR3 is TGCGCCAGCAGCCCCCCGGGCCTCAGGGAAAAACTGTTTTTT.

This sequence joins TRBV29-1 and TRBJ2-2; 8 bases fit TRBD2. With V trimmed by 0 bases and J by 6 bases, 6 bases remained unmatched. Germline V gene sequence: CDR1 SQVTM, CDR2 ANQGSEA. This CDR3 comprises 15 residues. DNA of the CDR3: TGCAGCGTTGAAGATCTCGGGGGGGCACCCGGGGAGCTGTTTTTT. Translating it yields CSVEDLGGAPGELFF.

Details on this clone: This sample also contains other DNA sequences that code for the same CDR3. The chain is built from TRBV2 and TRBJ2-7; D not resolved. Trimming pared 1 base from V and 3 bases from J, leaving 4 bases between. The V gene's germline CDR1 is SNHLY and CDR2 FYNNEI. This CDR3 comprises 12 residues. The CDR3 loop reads CASSEGIYEQYF. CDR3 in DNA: TGTGCCAGCAGTGAAGGCATCTACGAGCAGTACTTC.

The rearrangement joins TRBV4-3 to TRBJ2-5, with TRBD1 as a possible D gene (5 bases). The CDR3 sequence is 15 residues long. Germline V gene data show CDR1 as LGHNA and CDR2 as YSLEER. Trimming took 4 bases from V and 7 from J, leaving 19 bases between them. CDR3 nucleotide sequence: TGCGCCAGCAGCCTCGGTTGGGGCCAAGAGTGGACCCAGTACTTC. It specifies CASSLGWGQEWTQYF.

CDR3 protein: CASSPWTGGIVGEQYF. DNA for the CDR3: TGCGCCAGCAGCCCCTGGACAGGGGGGATTGTGGGCGAGCAGTACTTC. The chain joins TRBV5-1 to TRBJ2-7; 10 nucleotides match TRBD1. Trimming took 4 bases from V and 6 from J; bases not matched to a gene: 13. This CDR3 comprises 16 residues. Germline CDR1 and CDR2: SGHRS and YFSETQ.

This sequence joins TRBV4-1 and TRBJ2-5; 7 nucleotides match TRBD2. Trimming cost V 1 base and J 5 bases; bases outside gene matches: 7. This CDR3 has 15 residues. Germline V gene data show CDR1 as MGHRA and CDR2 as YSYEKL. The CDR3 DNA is TGCGCCAGCAGCCAAGGGGAGGGGATGGGGGAGACCCAGTACTTC. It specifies CASSQGEGMGETQYF.

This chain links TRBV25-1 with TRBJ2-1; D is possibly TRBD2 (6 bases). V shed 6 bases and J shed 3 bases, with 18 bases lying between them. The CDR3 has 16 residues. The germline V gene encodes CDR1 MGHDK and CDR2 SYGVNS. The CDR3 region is CASRGSGIQDYNEQFF. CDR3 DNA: TGTGCCAGCAGGGGTAGCGGAATCCAAGACTACAATGAGCAGTTCTTC.

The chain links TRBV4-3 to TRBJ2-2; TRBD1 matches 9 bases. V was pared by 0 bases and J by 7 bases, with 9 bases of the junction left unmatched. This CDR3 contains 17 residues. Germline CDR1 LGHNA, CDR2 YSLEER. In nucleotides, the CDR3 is TGCGCCAGCAGCCAAGAAGCCGGAGGACAGGGGATCGGGGAGCTGTTTTTT. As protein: CASSQEAGGQGIGELFF.

The CDR3 reads CASRFWGGKIAKNIQYF. DNA of the CDR3: TGTGCAAGTCGCTTTTGGGGGGGTAAAATAGCCAAAAACATTCAGTACTTC. V is TRBV12-2 and J is TRBJ2-4; the tabulated D call, TRBD2, remains unverified against the DNA. TRBV12-2 is labeled a pseudogene. The CDR3 runs 17 residues.